Each of the 9 T cell receptor beta chains below was sequenced from the same sample in a study of early T cells in non-severe SARS-CoV-2 infection. TCRdb fed the 5' RACE reads into MiXCR, producing one record per CDR3 protein. The data show 80,000 to 100,000 distinct CDR3 sequences, 12% to 15% seen once. The source material was whole blood. The receptors were sampled from an adult who was a healthcare worker with PCR-confirmed SARS-CoV-2 infection or an uninfected control (not recorded which).

This clonotype was seen only a few times. The J gene is TRBJ2-1, the V gene TRBV28; TRBD2 matches at 7 bases. Germline CDR1 is MDHEN and CDR2 is SYDVKM. V lost 3 bases to trimming and J lost 3 bases; unmatched junction nucleotides: 5. The CDR3 loop spans 15 amino acids. Written as DNA, the CDR3 is TGTGCCAGCAGTTTGGTGGCGGGGGTCTACAATGAGCAGTTCTTC. Its protein is CASSLVAGVYNEQFF. The full variable domain, in which reference TRBV28 and TRBJ2-1 provide the parts outside the CDR3, is DVKVTQSSRYLVKRTGEKVFLECVQDMDHENMFWYRQDPGLGLRLIYFSYDVKMKEKGDIPEGYSVSREKKERFSLILESASTNQTSMYLCASSLVAGVYNEQFFGPGTRLTVL.

This clonotype showed up many times. The chain recombines TRBV2 with TRBJ2-1; 11 bases align to TRBD2. The CDR3 runs to 14 residues. Germline assignment: CDR1 SNHLY and CDR2 FYNNEI. V gave up 3 bases and J gave up 7 bases; unmatched junction bases: 2. The CDR3, as DNA: TGTGCCAGCAGTGAGGCTAGCGGGAGGAATGAGCAGTTCTTC. This translates into CASSEASGRNEQFF.

The chain has TRBV5-1 and TRBJ2-3; TRBD2 might be the D (6 bases). This CDR3 comprises 17 residues. The germline V gene encodes CDR1 SGHRS and CDR2 YFSETQ. Trimming removed 2 bases at V and 3 bases at J, with 19 bases between. In DNA form, the CDR3 reads TGCGCCAGCAGCTTAAGGGGACGGACTACTCGGACAGATACGCAGTATTTT. This sequence encodes CASSLRGRTTRTDTQYF.

This clonotype was recorded a few times. The rearrangement joins TRBV30 to TRBJ1-6, with TRBD1 identical over 7 bases. The CDR3 sequence is 14 residues long. The germline V gene has CDR1 GTSNPN and CDR2 SVGIG (reference sequence). Trimming cost V 0 bases and J 9 bases; bases outside gene matches: 5. This CDR3 reads CAWSVGGGFSPLHF. In nucleotides, the CDR3 is TGTGCCTGGAGTGTAGGGGGCGGCTTTTCACCCCTCCACTTT.

The V gene is TRBV4-1, the J gene TRBJ1-5; D might be TRBD1 (6 bases). The CDR3 extends over 15 amino acids. With 1 base removed from V and 0 bases from J, the gap between germline ends came to 7 bases. The germline V gene has CDR1 MGHRA and CDR2 YSYEKL. CDR3 region: CASSQAQGSNQPQHF. The CDR3, as DNA: TGCGCCAGCAGCCAAGCACAGGGTAGCAATCAGCCCCAGCATTTT.

V gene TRBV5-4 combines with J gene TRBJ2-7; TRBD1 agrees at 9 bases. This CDR3 spans 16 amino acids. V shed 5 bases, J shed 0 bases, and the junction held 9 bases outside the gene matches. Germline V gene data show CDR1 as SGHNT and CDR2 as YYREEE (reference sequence). This CDR3 reads CASSSQGAWSSYEQYF. CDR3 sequence (DNA): TGTGCCAGCAGTTCACAGGGGGCTTGGAGCTCCTACGAGCAGTACTTC.

This clonotype was observed a few times. The junction departs from germline at one end; a sequencing error may be responsible. V usage is TRBV7-2 and J usage is TRBJ1-4; 8 bases line up with TRBD1. Germline V gene data show CDR1 as SGHTA and CDR2 as FQGNSA. The CDR3 is 13 amino acids. CDR3 in DNA: TGTGCCAGCAGCCCCGGACAGGGCTCTAGTCAGATTTTT. It encodes CASSPGQGSSQIF.

This chain joins TRBV9 and TRBJ2-5; 10 bases line up with TRBD2. The junction had 4 bases not matched to a gene; V was cut back by 0 bases and J by 2 bases. The CDR3 is 16 amino acids. CDR1 and CDR2 (germline): SGDLS, YYNGEE. The CDR3, as DNA: TGTGCCAGCAGCGTAGGAGGACTAGCGGATCAAGAGACCCAGTACTTC. It translates to CASSVGGLADQETQYF.

The V gene is TRBV4-1, the J gene TRBJ2-7, with D unresolved. CDR1 MGHRA and CDR2 YSYEKL come from the germline V gene. The V end lost 1 base, the J end lost 2 bases, and 9 bases lay between the germline ends. This CDR3 is built from 14 residues. The CDR3 nucleotides read TGCGCCAGCAGCCAAGTAGGGCAGCCCTACGAGCAGTACTTC. Protein product: CASSQVGQPYEQYF.